A single sample is the source of the 25 T cell receptor beta chains below, sequenced in a study of cytomegalovirus exposure and HLA in healthy donors. Using immunoSEQ multiplex PCR, the repertoire was profiled, and TCRdb retains in-frame clones only, with some absent. The sample carries approximately 210,000 clones, 86% recorded once. Sequences were obtained from PBMCs. These receptors were taken from a woman under 30 in good health and CMV-seronegative.

V is TRBV5-1 and J is TRBJ2-7, with 7 bases fitting TRBD1. Germline loops: CDR1 SGHRS, CDR2 YFSETQ. The junction had 12 bases not matched to a gene; V was cut back by 0 bases and J by 3 bases. The CDR3 totals 17 residues. For the CDR3, the DNA is TGCGCCAGCAGCTTGGCTATATCGGGGACAGCGATCTACGAGCAGTACTTC. Protein: CASSLAISGTAIYEQYF.

Only one count was recorded for this clone. The chain combines TRBV29-1 with TRBJ1-2; D gene ambiguous. From germline, CDR1 is SQVTM and CDR2 ANQGSEA. This CDR3 region has 14 residues. Trimming left V 3 bases short and J 4 bases short, with 15 bases between. CDR3 protein: CSVEAYGSIYGYTF. The CDR3 DNA follows: TGCAGCGTTGAGGCATATGGCTCGATCTATGGCTACACCTTC.

The chain is built from TRBV6-5 and TRBJ2-1, with TRBD2 identical over 10 bases. Germline lookup yields CDR1 MNHEY and CDR2 SVGAGI. CDR3 length equals 15 residues. After removal of 5 bases from V and 5 bases from J, the junction contained 6 bases not matched to a gene. The chain's CDR3 is CASSRASGGNNEQFF. The CDR3 coding sequence is TGTGCCAGCAGTAGGGCTAGCGGGGGAAACAATGAGCAGTTCTTC.

The CDR3 DNA reads as TGTGCCAGCAGCCCGAGACATACGGTGTGGGACACCATATATTTT. Protein: CASSPRHTVWDTIYF. J is TRBJ1-3 and V is TRBV7-9; D is ambiguous. The germline CDR1 and CDR2 sequences are SEHNR and FQNEAQ (reference sequence). V was trimmed by 5 bases and J by 8 bases, leaving 19 bases between them. This CDR3 has 15 amino acids.

The chain is built from TRBV6-1 and TRBJ2-3, with 9 bases lining up with TRBD2. Trimming removed 4 bases from V and 7 bases from J; junction bases left unmatched: 6. The germline V gene encodes CDR1 MNHNS and CDR2 SASEGT. The CDR3 has 14 amino acids. CDR3 DNA sequence: TGTGCCAGCAGTGGTGGTAGCGGGAGATATACGCAGTATTTT. Its translation: CASSGGSGRYTQYF.

This clone was recorded only once. The chain joins TRBV18 to TRBJ1-1; TRBD1 matches at 10 bases. The germline gives CDR1 KGHSH, CDR2 LQKENI. CDR3 length: 16 residues. Unmatched junction bases numbered 8, after V lost 6 bases and J lost 1 base. The CDR3 nucleotides read TGTGCCAGCTCGCCGGGACAGGGGTCCTCGAACACTGAAGCTTTCTTT. This translates into CASSPGQGSSNTEAFF.

This rearrangement joins TRBV4-2 to TRBJ2-3, with 9 bases matching TRBD2. CDR3 length: 17 residues. V was clipped by 1 base and J by 6 bases; unmatched bases: 11. Germline loops: CDR1 LGHNA, CDR2 YNFKEQ. The CDR3 loop reads CASSQVTAGGGEDTQYF. In DNA form, the CDR3 reads TGTGCCAGCAGCCAAGTTACAGCGGGAGGCGGGGAGGATACGCAGTATTTT.

The V call is TRBV6-1, the J call TRBJ1-5; D is unresolved. CDR1 MNHNS and CDR2 SASEGT come from the germline V gene. The CDR3 consists of 12 residues. V was cut by 8 bases and J by 4 bases, with 9 bases left in between. The CDR3 DNA follows: TGTGCCAGCGGTAGGGAGAATCAGCCCCAGCATTTT. As protein: CASGRENQPQHF.

This clone has more than one count but fewer than ten. The V and J genes are TRBV30 and TRBJ1-6, with TRBD1 matching 9 bases. Germline V lookup: CDR1 GTSNPN, CDR2 SVGIG (reference sequence). Trimming took 3 bases from V and 7 from J; bases not matched to a gene: 7. The CDR3 sequence is 15 residues long. CDR3 sequence: CAWRALTGGNSPLHF. The CDR3 DNA reads TGTGCCTGGAGGGCCCTGACAGGGGGGAATTCACCCCTCCACTTT.

This chain joins TRBV7-6 and TRBJ1-4; no firm D call. With 1 base removed from V and 11 bases from J, the gap between germline ends came to 8 bases. The CDR3 runs to 12 residues. The germline CDR1 and CDR2 sequences are SGHVS and FNYEAQ. CDR3 in DNA: TGTGCCAGCAGCTTAGAACCGGGGAAACTGTTTTTT. Translating gives CASSLEPGKLFF.

The rearrangement joins TRBV15 to TRBJ1-5, with 7 bases that match TRBD1. V lost 0 bases and J lost 1; bases outside the gene matches: 6. The CDR3 extends over 17 amino acids. Germline V gene lookup returns CDR1 LNHNV and CDR2 YYDKDF (reference sequence). The CDR3 nucleotides are TGTGCCACCAGCAGAGATCCGACAGGGCCGAGCAATCAGCCCCAGCATTTT. Translation gives CATSRDPTGPSNQPQHF.

The V and J genes are TRBV5-4 and TRBJ1-5, with D tentatively TRBD1 (6 bases). The germline CDR1 and CDR2 sequences are SGHNT and YYREEE (reference sequence). V dropped 2 bases and J dropped 3 bases, with 9 bases sitting between them. The CDR3 length is 14 residues. DNA for the CDR3: TGTGCCAGCAGCTTCGGGGGGCACAATCAGCCCCAGCATTTT. This sequence encodes CASSFGGHNQPQHF.

V usage is TRBV5-1 and J usage is TRBJ2-1; 8 positions match TRBD1. CDR3 length: 16 amino acids. V shed 4 bases, J shed 0 bases, and the junction held 6 bases outside the gene matches. CDR1 is SGHRS and CDR2 is YFSETQ in the germline V gene. The CDR3 DNA is TGCGCCAGCAGCAAGGGGACAGGTCGCTCCTACAATGAGCAGTTCTTC. Protein product: CASSKGTGRSYNEQFF.

The J gene is TRBJ2-2, the V gene TRBV7-9; D possibly corresponds to TRBD2 (6 bases). The germline V gene has CDR1 SEHNR and CDR2 FQNEAQ (reference sequence). The CDR3 sequence is 17 residues long. Between the trimmed V and J ends, which lost 1 base and 5 bases, there was a span of 17 bases. Written as DNA, the CDR3 is TGTGCCAGCAGCTTAGAATCCGGCGGGGTTATTACCGGGGAGCTGTTTTTT. Translating gives CASSLESGGVITGELFF.

This chain links TRBV6-5 with TRBJ1-2; 10 bases fit TRBD1. CDR1 and CDR2 from the germline V gene are MNHEY and SVGAGI. CDR3 length: 15 residues. Trimming removed 0 bases from V and 5 bases from J; junction bases left unmatched: 3. DNA for the CDR3: TGTGCCAGCAGTTACTCGCCGGGACAGGGGTATGGCTACACCTTC. Protein product: CASSYSPGQGYGYTF.

This clone was observed at least ten times. The CDR3 DNA reads as TGTGCCAGCAGTGAGGACCAGGGTTATGGTTCACCCCTCCACTTT. Amino acid sequence: CASSEDQGYGSPLHF. This chain joins TRBV2 and TRBJ1-6, with D possibly being TRBD1 (5 bases). V lost 3 bases, J lost 9 bases, and 15 bases lay in between. Germline V CDR1 and CDR2: SNHLY, FYNNEI. The CDR3 covers 15 residues.

The V gene is TRBV15, the J gene TRBJ1-2; 12 nucleotides match TRBD1. Germline CDR1 reads LNHNV; CDR2 reads YYDKDF (reference sequence). This CDR3 contains 16 residues. V lost 1 base to trimming and J lost 8 bases; unmatched junction nucleotides: 8. This CDR3 reads CATSRGGTGGRGGYTF. CDR3 nucleotide sequence: TGTGCCACCAGCAGAGGTGGGACAGGGGGCCGCGGGGGCTACACCTTC.

V gene TRBV7-2 combines with J gene TRBJ2-3; 12 nucleotides agree with TRBD2. Germline V gives CDR1 SGHTA, CDR2 FQGNSA. The CDR3 is made up of 17 amino acids. The V and J ends lost 4 bases and 0 bases, in that order; junction bases with no gene match: 5. The CDR3 nucleotides read TGTGCCAGCAGCTCGGGGACTAGCGGGCTAAGCACAGATACGCAGTATTTT. Translating gives CASSSGTSGLSTDTQYF.

The V gene is TRBV19, the J gene TRBJ2-7; 8 nucleotides align to TRBD1. In germline, CDR1 is LNHDA, CDR2 SQIVND (reference sequence). V lost 9 bases and J lost 6; bases outside the gene matches: 16. The CDR3 contains 15 residues. The CDR3: CASGGKGQGAGEQYF. The DNA for the CDR3 is TGTGCCAGCGGCGGCAAGGGGCAGGGGGCCGGCGAGCAGTACTTC.

The J gene is TRBJ2-7, the V gene TRBV29-1, with D hard to call. Germline assignment: CDR1 SQVTM and CDR2 ANQGSEA. Trimming removed 2 bases from V and 0 bases from J, with 11 bases in between. This CDR3 spans 14 amino acids. CDR3 protein: CSVETVSSSYEQYF. CDR3 bases: TGCAGCGTTGAAACAGTATCAAGCTCCTACGAGCAGTACTTC.

In this sample, this clone turned up a few times. The chain uses TRBV11-3 and TRBJ2-7, with 7 bases that match TRBD1. J was trimmed by 3 bases and V by 2 bases; bases with no gene match: 4. Germline lookup yields CDR1 SGHNT and CDR2 YENEEA. This CDR3 region has 14 residues. The CDR3 protein is CASSLRTGSYEQYF. In DNA, the CDR3 is TGTGCCAGCAGCTTACGGACAGGTAGCTACGAGCAGTACTTC.

The chain uses TRBV5-1 and TRBJ2-3; possible D gene TRBD2, 5 bases. This CDR3 is built from 12 residues. V gave up 5 bases and J gave up 6 bases, with 10 bases separating them. Germline-derived CDR1 and CDR2 are SGHRS and YFSETQ. CDR3 in amino acids: CASSLGEDTQYF. CDR3 DNA: TGCGCCAGCAGTCTCGGGGAGGATACGCAGTATTTT. The complete variable domain, with remaining parts taken from reference TRBV5-1 and TRBJ2-3, reads KAGVTQTPRYLIKTRGQQVTLSCSPISGHRSVSWYQQTPGQGLQFLFEYFSETQRNKGNFPGRFSGRQFSNSRSEMNVSTLELGDSALYLCASSLGEDTQYFGPGTRLTVL.

There are a few counts of this clone. The rearrangement links TRBV5-8 to TRBJ2-2; D remains unclear. CDR1 SGHTS and CDR2 YDEGEE come from the germline V gene. This CDR3 has 13 amino acids. V lost 0 bases and J 6 bases, leaving 6 bases between the germline ends. The CDR3 here is CASSLDGSGELFF. In DNA, the CDR3 is TGTGCCAGCAGCTTGGACGGGTCCGGGGAGCTGTTTTTT. Full variable domain (rest looked up from reference TRBV5-8 and TRBJ2-2): EAGVTQSPTHLIKTRGQQATLRCSPISGHTSVYWYQQALGLGLQFLLWYDEGEERNRGNFPPRFSGRQFPNYSSELNVNALELEDSALYLCASSLDGSGELFFGEGSRLTVL.

The chain carries TRBV6-4 and TRBJ2-1; a weak D match, TRBD2 (6 bases). This CDR3 is 13 amino acids long. Germline V gives CDR1 MRHNA, CDR2 SNTAGT. V was cut by 6 bases and J by 0 bases, with 6 bases left in between. CDR3 amino acids: CASSGGSYNEQFF. CDR3 DNA: TGTGCCAGCAGCGGGGGCTCCTACAATGAGCAGTTCTTC.

The chain is built from TRBV6-1 and TRBJ2-7; maybe TRBD1 (6 bases). The CDR3 length is 15 residues. Germline V gene lookup returns CDR1 MNHNS and CDR2 SASEGT. The V and J ends lost 0 bases and 0 bases respectively, with 9 bases between them. CDR3 nucleotides: TGTGCCAGCAGTGAAGCAGACAGGAGCTCCTACGAGCAGTACTTC. Protein product: CASSEADRSSYEQYF.